The 24 T cell receptor beta chains below were found in one sample sequenced in a study of shared clonotypes between healthy human individuals. Method: immunoSEQ multiplex PCR; TCRdb's copy keeps in-frame clones and lacks some. The table has roughly 520,000 clones, 90% to 96% seen once. Sequencing was carried out using naive CD4+ T cells sorted from blood. The subset is: CD45RA+ positively selected. These receptors all come from a woman in her twenties or thirties in good health.

V gene TRBV9 combines with J gene TRBJ2-7; 7 nucleotides line up with TRBD2. This CDR3 spans 14 amino acids. V shed 0 bases, J shed 8 bases, and the junction held 8 bases outside the gene matches. The germline V gene encodes CDR1 SGDLS and CDR2 YYNGEE. This CDR3 is CASSVGSGKAKQYF. DNA of the CDR3: TGTGCCAGCAGCGTAGGGAGCGGGAAGGCAAAGCAGTACTTC.

The chain is built from TRBV19 and TRBJ1-1; 7 bases line up with TRBD1. The germline CDR1 and CDR2 sequences are LNHDA and SQIVND (reference sequence). V gave up 4 bases and J gave up 5 bases; unmatched junction bases: 7. The CDR3 spans 14 residues. The CDR3 here is CASSSRQGGTEAFF. CDR3 sequence (DNA): TGTGCCAGTAGTAGCAGACAGGGTGGTACTGAAGCTTTCTTT.

The rearrangement joins TRBV14 to TRBJ2-6; D not resolved. In germline, CDR1 is SGHDN, CDR2 FVKESK. Trimming removed 4 bases at V and 0 bases at J, with 22 bases between. The CDR3 loop spans 20 amino acids. DNA of the CDR3: TGTGCCAGCAGCCCATCCAAATTCCGGACGGAGAACTCTGGGGCCAACGTCCTGACTTTC. Translated: CASSPSKFRTENSGANVLTF. Full variable domain (rest looked up from reference TRBV14 and TRBJ2-6): EAGVTQFPSHSVIEKGQTVTLRCDPISGHDNLYWYRRVMGKEIKFLLHFVKESKQDESGMPNNRFLAERTGGTYSTLKVQPAELEDSGVYFCASSPSKFRTENSGANVLTFGAGSRLTVL.

In DNA, the CDR3 is TGTGCCAGCAGCTCAACATCTCTAGCGGGAGGGAATGAGCAGTTCTTC. This translates into CASSSTSLAGGNEQFF. The chain uses TRBV7-9 and TRBJ2-1, with 12 bases lining up with TRBD2. CDR1 is SEHNR and CDR2 is FQNEAQ in the germline V gene (reference sequence). Trimming cost V 4 bases and J 7 bases; bases outside gene matches: 8. There are 16 residues in the CDR3.

This clone was detected a few times. This sequence joins TRBV28 and TRBJ1-5, with D hard to call. Germline CDR1 MDHEN, CDR2 SYDVKM. V lost 7 bases, J lost 0 bases, and 4 bases lay in between. CDR3 size: 12 residues. Here the CDR3 reads CASMDSNQPQHF. The CDR3, as DNA: TGTGCCAGCATGGATAGCAATCAGCCCCAGCATTTT.

The chain employs TRBV4-1 and TRBJ2-5, with TRBD2 matching over 10 bases. Germline V gene sequence: CDR1 MGHRA, CDR2 YSYEKL. V lost 3 bases to trimming and J lost 5 bases; unmatched junction nucleotides: 15. This CDR3 spans 18 amino acids. CDR3 DNA: TGCGCCAGCAGCCAGGGAAGTCTAGCGGGAGCCGAGCGGGAGACCCAGTACTTC. Protein: CASSQGSLAGAERETQYF.

V is TRBV5-1 and J is TRBJ2-2, with TRBD2 identical over 7 bases. This CDR3 is built from 15 residues. V dropped 2 bases and J dropped 5; count of bases not matched to a gene: 6. Per germline, CDR1 SGHRS and CDR2 YFSETQ. As DNA, the CDR3 is TGCGCCAGCAGCTTAGGGACTACAAAAACCGGGGAGCTGTTTTTT. Its protein product is CASSLGTTKTGELFF.

This clone showed up just once. The chain uses TRBV19 and TRBJ1-5, with D unclear. The germline V and J ends were trimmed by 1 base and 4 bases, with 14 bases remaining between them. Germline loops: CDR1 LNHDA, CDR2 SQIVND (reference sequence). The CDR3 length is 16 residues. The CDR3 loop reads CASSIAAGVRNQPQHF. The CDR3 DNA is TGTGCCAGTAGTATAGCCGCCGGGGTACGGAATCAGCCCCAGCATTTT. Complete variable domain (other parts from reference TRBV19 and TRBJ1-5): DGGITQSPKYLFRKEGQNVTLSCEQNLNHDAMYWYRQDPGQGLRLIYYSQIVNDFQKGDIAEGYSVSREKKESFPLTVTSAQKNPTAFYLCASSIAAGVRNQPQHFGDGTRLSIL.

As regards this clone: The same CDR3 also results from other DNA sequences found in this sample. Here the CDR3 DNA reads TGCGCCAGCAGAAGAGATAGCAATCAGCCCCAGCATTTT. Translating it yields CASRRDSNQPQHF. This rearrangement joins TRBV5-1 to TRBJ1-5, with unresolved D. CDR1 is SGHRS and CDR2 is YFSETQ in the germline V gene. The CDR3 has 13 residues. Trimming took 5 bases from V and 0 from J, leaving 6 bases between them.

The V call is TRBV5-5, the J call TRBJ2-7; 9 bases agree with TRBD1. The J segment lost 4 bases and the V segment lost 3 bases, leaving 2 bases of the junction unmatched. This CDR3 region has 13 residues. Germline assignment: CDR1 SGHKS and CDR2 YYEKEE (reference sequence). For the CDR3, the DNA is TGTGCCAGCAGCTCCGGGACAGGGTACGAGCAGTACTTC. Protein sequence: CASSSGTGYEQYF.

This chain uses TRBV4-1 with TRBJ1-2, with 7 nucleotides matching TRBD1. The CDR3 sequence is 14 residues long. CDR1 and CDR2 (germline): MGHRA, YSYEKL. J gave up 5 bases and V 0 bases, and 3 bases lay outside the gene matches. This CDR3 is CASSQDGDSYGYTF. The CDR3 nucleotides read TGCGCCAGCAGCCAAGATGGGGACAGTTATGGCTACACCTTC.

The sample holds one count of this clone. V and J are TRBV18 and TRBJ1-5, with no clear D. This CDR3 has 14 residues. Germline V gene lookup returns CDR1 KGHSH and CDR2 LQKENI. Trimming left V 3 bases short and J 7 bases short, with 13 bases between. The CDR3 protein is CASSPERVGQPQHF. CDR3 sequence (DNA): TGTGCCAGCTCACCCGAACGGGTTGGACAGCCCCAGCATTTT.

The V call is TRBV29-1, the J call TRBJ1-4; D is possibly TRBD1 (5 bases). This CDR3 is built from 14 residues. V dropped 7 bases and J dropped 7 bases, with 19 bases sitting between them. In germline, CDR1 is SQVTM, CDR2 ANQGSEA. In DNA form, the CDR3 reads TGCAGCGCATCGCCGCAAGGGGCGGGTGAAAAACTGTTTTTT. Translation gives CSASPQGAGEKLFF.

The chain has TRBV28 and TRBJ1-5; D is uncertain. Germline assignment: CDR1 MDHEN and CDR2 SYDVKM. The CDR3 has 14 residues. V was shortened by 6 bases and J by 0 bases, with 9 bases between the two germline ends. CDR3 residues: CASSGRYSNQPQHF. The CDR3 DNA reads TGTGCCAGCAGCGGACGGTATAGCAATCAGCCCCAGCATTTT.

The V call is TRBV18, the J call TRBJ1-1; D might be TRBD1 (6 bases). The CDR3 extends over 14 amino acids. The V end was cut by 6 bases, the J end by 1 base, with 12 bases between. Germline V lookup: CDR1 KGHSH, CDR2 LQKENI. CDR3 residues: CASSLRTENTEAFF. DNA for the CDR3: TGTGCCAGCTCTCTTAGGACAGAGAACACTGAAGCTTTCTTT.

The chain couples TRBV7-9 to TRBJ2-5; a possible D gene is TRBD1 (5 bases). CDR3 length: 13 residues. Germline lookup yields CDR1 SEHNR and CDR2 FQNEAQ (reference sequence). V lost 4 bases, J lost 2 bases, and 8 bases lay in between. The CDR3 region is CASSSDTQETQYF. DNA for the CDR3: TGTGCCAGCAGCTCGGACACTCAAGAGACCCAGTACTTC.

The DNA of the CDR3 is TGTGCCAGCAGCTACAGGGGGCCGGCTGGCTACACCTTC. It is translated as CASSYRGPAGYTF. The gene calls are TRBV7-8 and TRBJ1-2; 9 positions agree with TRBD1. This CDR3 is built from 13 residues. Germline CDR1 and CDR2: SGHVS and FQNEAQ. V shed 4 bases, J shed 7 bases, and the junction held 4 bases outside the gene matches.

Only one count was recorded for this clone. The chain combines TRBV11-1 with TRBJ2-7, with D maybe TRBD2 (6 bases). The CDR3 covers 15 residues. Per the germline V gene, CDR1 is SGHAT and CDR2 is FQDESV (reference sequence). V lost 0 bases to trimming and J lost 2 bases, with 11 bases between them. In DNA form, the CDR3 reads TGTGCCAGCAGCTTAGCGGGCGGGACCCCCTACGAGCAGTACTTC. Its protein is CASSLAGGTPYEQYF.

The V call is TRBV30, the J call TRBJ1-2; the D is unclear. The CDR3 covers 12 residues. The ends were cut back, 0 bases at V and 4 bases at J, with 6 bases in the middle. CDR1 and CDR2 from the germline V gene are GTSNPN and SVGIG (reference sequence). DNA of the CDR3: TGTGCCTGGAGTGTTATAGCCTATGGCTACACCTTC. Amino acids: CAWSVIAYGYTF.

This rearrangement joins TRBV7-9 to TRBJ2-1; 9 bases align to TRBD1. Losses at the gene ends were 2 bases for V and 4 bases for J; bases not matched to a gene: 6. Germline lookup yields CDR1 SEHNR and CDR2 FQNEAQ (reference sequence). The CDR3 has 16 amino acids. CDR3: CASSLKSGTGYNEQFF. In DNA form, the CDR3 reads TGTGCCAGCAGCTTAAAGTCCGGGACAGGGTACAATGAGCAGTTCTTC. The full variable domain, completed using reference TRBV7-9 and TRBJ2-1, is DTGVSQNPRHKITKRGQNVTFRCDPISEHNRLYWYRQTLGQGPEFLTYFQNEAQLEKSRLLSDRFSAERPKGSFSTLEIQRTEQGDSAMYLCASSLKSGTGYNEQFFGPGTRLTVL.

The V call is TRBV28, the J call TRBJ2-1; 9 bases match TRBD2. Germline V CDR1 and CDR2: MDHEN, SYDVKM. The junction had 6 bases not matched to a gene; V was cut back by 6 bases and J by 0 bases. The CDR3 extends over 16 amino acids. CDR3 nucleotides: TGTGCCAGCAGAATAGCGGGAGAGAGCTCCTACAATGAGCAGTTCTTC. This sequence encodes CASRIAGESSYNEQFF.

The chain carries TRBV5-1 and TRBJ1-1; D remains unclear. V was pared by 1 base and J by 1 base, with 11 bases between. This CDR3 spans 15 amino acids. Germline CDR1 and CDR2: SGHRS and YFSETQ. CDR3 in DNA: TGCGCCAGCAGCTTGCCCAGAGAACCGAACACTGAAGCTTTCTTT. Protein sequence: CASSLPREPNTEAFF.

V and J are TRBV6-6 and TRBJ2-1; D not certain. This CDR3 has 12 residues. Germline CDR1 MNHNY, CDR2 SVGAGI (reference sequence). Trimming removed 0 bases at V and 8 bases at J, with 5 bases between. The CDR3 is CASSYSKYEQFF. CDR3 bases: TGTGCCAGCAGTTACTCGAAGTATGAGCAGTTCTTC.

The chain employs TRBV6-5 and TRBJ2-7; 8 bases map to TRBD1. Germline lookup yields CDR1 MNHEY and CDR2 SVGAGI. CDR3 length: 15 amino acids. Germline trimming cut 3 bases from V and 5 bases from J; bases unmatched to any gene: 9. The CDR3 DNA reads TGTGCCAGCAGTTATGGGACAGGAGGCGTCCACGAGCAGTACTTC. It translates to CASSYGTGGVHEQYF.